These T cell receptor beta chains were read from a single sample in a study of cytomegalovirus exposure and HLA in healthy donors. TCRdb's copy holds only in-frame clones and misses some; the assay was immunoSEQ multiplex PCR. Among some 200,000 clones listed, roughly 68% were seen once. Specimen: PBMCs. The source is a man aged 35-49 years in good health and CMV-seropositive. CDR3s include the opening cysteine and the closing phenylalanine or tryptophan. The D gene is left open where the match is weak. Size values are once, few and many counts, or a class for expanded clones, and some rows have none.

size: NA; V: TRBV6-5; D: TRBD1; J: TRBJ2-7; DNA: TGTGCCAGCAGTCCACTCGGGGACAGCTTCTACGAGCAGTACTTC; CDR3: CASSPLGDSFYEQYF
size: NA; V: TRBV7-9; D: NA; J: TRBJ1-2; DNA: TGTGCCAGCAGCTTCAGGGGCGGAGGCTACACCTTC; CDR3: CASSFRGGGYTF
size: NA; V: TRBV5-1; D: TRBD1; J: TRBJ2-7; DNA: TGCGCCAGCAGAATGGTCGGGACAGGGGTAGGCGGGCAGTACTTC; CDR3: CASRMVGTGVGGQYF
size: few; V: TRBV15; D: NA; J: TRBJ1-3; DNA: TGTGCCACCAGCAGAGAGCTTATGGACACAGACACCATATATTTT; CDR3: CATSRELMDTDTIYF
size: NA; V: TRBV19; D: TRBD1; J: TRBJ2-7; DNA: TGTGCCAGTAGCGCTTCAGGGGGCGCCTCTGAAGAGCAGTACTTC; CDR3: CASSASGGASEEQYF
size: NA; V: TRBV7-8; D: NA; J: TRBJ2-3; DNA: TGTGCCAGCACCTGGGGGGACAGTTCCACAGATACGCAGTATTTT; CDR3: CASTWGDSSTDTQYF
size: once; V: TRBV7-8; D: TRBD2; J: TRBJ2-5; DNA: TGTGCCAGCAGCTTAGTTCCAGCGGGGGGGCAAGAGACCCAGTACTTC; CDR3: CASSLVPAGGQETQYF
size: NA; V: TRBV4-3; D: TRBD1; J: TRBJ2-5; DNA: TGCGCCAGCAGCCAAGATCTGACAGGGTGGGAGGAGACCCAGTACTTC; CDR3: CASSQDLTGWEETQYF
size: NA; V: TRBV7-9; D: NA; J: TRBJ2-5; DNA: TGTGCCAGCAGCTTACGGGGGACGCCCGAGACCCAGTACTTC; CDR3: CASSLRGTPETQYF
size: NA; V: TRBV5-1; D: NA; J: TRBJ2-2; DNA: TGCGCCAGCAGCTCACGCAGGGAAACCGGGGAGCTGTTTTTT; CDR3: CASSSRRETGELFF
size: NA; V: TRBV5-1; D: NA; J: TRBJ1-1; DNA: TGCGCCAGCAGCTTGGGACAGGACACTGAAGCTTTCTTT; CDR3: CASSLGQDTEAFF
size: NA; V: TRBV19; D: TRBD1; J: TRBJ1-5; DNA: TGTGCCAGTAGTATGACGCAGGGGGGTAATCAGCCCCAGCATTTT; CDR3: CASSMTQGGNQPQHF
size: NA; V: TRBV11-2; D: NA; J: TRBJ2-7; DNA: TGTGCCAGCAGGGGGCCTCGTGGGTACGAGCAGTACTTC; CDR3: CASRGPRGYEQYF
size: NA; V: TRBV7-6; D: NA; J: TRBJ2-5; DNA: TGTGCCAGCAGCCGCACGGTTCAAGAGACCCAGTACTTC; CDR3: CASSRTVQETQYF
size: NA; V: TRBV7-8; D: TRBD1; J: TRBJ1-2; DNA: TGTGCCAGCAGCCCAGGACAGGGTCTGGATGGCTACACCTTC; CDR3: CASSPGQGLDGYTF
size: NA; V: TRBV7-6; D: TRBD2; J: TRBJ2-7; DNA: TGCGCCAGCAGCCGAACACCTAGCGGGGCGCTCTCCTACGAGCAGTACTTC; CDR3: CASSRTPSGALSYEQYF
size: NA; V: TRBV19; D: NA; J: TRBJ2-7; DNA: TGTGCCAGTAGTCGGGAGACCTCCTACGAGCAGTACTTC; CDR3: CASSRETSYEQYF
size: NA; V: TRBV19; D: TRBD1; J: TRBJ1-5; DNA: TGTGCCAGTAGTACCTCGGACAGGGGCAATCAGCCCCAGCATTTT; CDR3: CASSTSDRGNQPQHF
size: NA; V: TRBV4-2; D: TRBD1; J: TRBJ1-2; DNA: TGTGCCAGCAGCCAAGCTAACCAGGGGGCGGAAGGCTACACCTTC; CDR3: CASSQANQGAEGYTF
size: few; V: TRBV7-2; D: NA; J: TRBJ2-2; DNA: TGTGCCACCCCTAGGGAGAGAGCCTTGGACACCGGGGAGCTGTTTTTT; CDR3: CATPRERALDTGELFF
size: NA; V: TRBV7-9; D: TRBD2; J: TRBJ2-3; DNA: TGTGCCAGCAGCTCGACGGGACTAGGGAGGGAAGATACGCAGTATTTT; CDR3: CASSSTGLGREDTQYF
size: NA; V: TRBV5-8; D: NA; J: TRBJ2-7; DNA: TGTGCCAGCAGCTCCCTCTATGGACAGTCTAGCTCCTACGAGCAGTACTTC; CDR3: CASSSLYGQSSSYEQYF
size: NA; V: TRBV27; D: NA; J: TRBJ1-4; DNA: TGTGCCACCTCTAGACGCGAGAATGAAAAACTGTTTTTT; CDR3: CATSRRENEKLFF
size: few; V: TRBV4-1; D: NA; J: TRBJ2-7; DNA: TGCGCCAGCAGCCAAGATTCTTTTAAGAGCTCCTACGAGCAGTACTTC; CDR3: CASSQDSFKSSYEQYF
size: few; V: TRBV13; D: TRBD2; J: TRBJ2-1; DNA: TGTGCCAGCAGCTTATTTCCAGCGGGGGACAATGAGCAGTTCTTC; CDR3: CASSLFPAGDNEQFF
size: NA; V: TRBV18; D: NA; J: TRBJ1-4; DNA: TGTGCCAGCTCCCCAACACGACACGGGGGTGAAAAACTGTTTTTT; CDR3: CASSPTRHGGEKLFF
size: NA; V: TRBV7-9; D: NA; J: TRBJ1-5; DNA: TGTGCCAGCAGCTTCCTCGATCAGCCCCAGCATTTT; CDR3: CASSFLDQPQHF
size: NA; V: TRBV10-3; D: NA; J: TRBJ1-4; DNA: TGTGCCGTGAATGGCAGGGTCAATGAAAAACTGTTTTTT; CDR3: CAVNGRVNEKLFF
size: few; V: TRBV28; D: NA; J: TRBJ1-6; DNA: TGTGCCAGCAGTTTACGGTCGGGAAATTCACCCCTCCACTTT; CDR3: CASSLRSGNSPLHF
size: NA; V: TRBV7-9; D: NA; J: TRBJ2-1; DNA: TGTGCCAGCAGCTTAGGGGGGCGCCGGTGGGGTGAGCAGTTCTTC; CDR3: CASSLGGRRWGEQFF
size: few; V: TRBV10-3; D: NA; J: TRBJ1-1; DNA: TGTGCCATCAGTCTCGGCGGGGGGAACACTGAAGCTTTCTTT; CDR3: CAISLGGGNTEAFF
size: NA; V: TRBV5-5; D: TRBD1; J: TRBJ1-1; DNA: TGTGCCAGCAGCCTCATGGACAGGCCCATGAACACTGAAGCTTTCTTT; CDR3: CASSLMDRPMNTEAFF
size: NA; V: TRBV21-1; D: NA; J: TRBJ2-5; DNA: TGTGCCAGCAGCAAATGGGCCGCTACCCAGTACTTC; CDR3: CASSKWAATQYF
size: NA; V: TRBV7-9; D: NA; J: TRBJ2-2; DNA: TGTTCCAGCTGTAACTCAGGGGAGCTGTTTTTT; CDR3: CSSCNSGELFF